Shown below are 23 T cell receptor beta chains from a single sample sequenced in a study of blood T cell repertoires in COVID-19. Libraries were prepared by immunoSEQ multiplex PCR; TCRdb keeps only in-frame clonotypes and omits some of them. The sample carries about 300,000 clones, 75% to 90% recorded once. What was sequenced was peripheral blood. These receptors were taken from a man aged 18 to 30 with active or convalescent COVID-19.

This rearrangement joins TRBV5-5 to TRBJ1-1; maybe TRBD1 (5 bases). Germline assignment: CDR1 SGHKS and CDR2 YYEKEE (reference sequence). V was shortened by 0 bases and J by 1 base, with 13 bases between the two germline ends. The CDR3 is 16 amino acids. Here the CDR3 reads CASSLGIGRENTEAFF. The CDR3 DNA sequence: TGTGCCAGCAGCTTGGGAATCGGCAGGGAGAACACTGAAGCTTTCTTT. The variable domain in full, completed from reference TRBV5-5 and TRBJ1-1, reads DAGVTQSPTHLIKTRGQQVTLRCSPISGHKSVSWYQQVLGQGPQFIFQYYEKEERGRGNFPDRFSARQFPNYSSELNVNALLLGDSALYLCASSLGIGRENTEAFFGQGTRLTVV.

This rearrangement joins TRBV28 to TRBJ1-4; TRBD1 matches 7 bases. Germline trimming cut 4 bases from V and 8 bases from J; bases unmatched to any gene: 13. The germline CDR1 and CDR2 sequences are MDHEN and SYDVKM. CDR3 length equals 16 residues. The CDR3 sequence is CASSSQGWGGREKLFF. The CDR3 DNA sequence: TGTGCCAGCAGTTCACAGGGGTGGGGTGGTCGGGAAAAACTGTTTTTT.

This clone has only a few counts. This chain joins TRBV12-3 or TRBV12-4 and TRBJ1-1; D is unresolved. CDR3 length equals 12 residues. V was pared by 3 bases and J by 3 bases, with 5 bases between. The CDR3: CASSFGDTEAFF. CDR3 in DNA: TGTGCCAGCAGTTTCGGGGACACTGAAGCTTTCTTT.

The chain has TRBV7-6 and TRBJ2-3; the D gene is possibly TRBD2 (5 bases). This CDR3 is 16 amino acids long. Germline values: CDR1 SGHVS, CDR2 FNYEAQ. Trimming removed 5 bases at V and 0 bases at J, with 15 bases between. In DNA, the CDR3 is TGTGCCAGCAGCCCACTGCAGCGGTCTAGCACAGATACGCAGTATTTT. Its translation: CASSPLQRSSTDTQYF.

The CDR3 reads CASSADRVGGLNEKLFF. CDR3 nucleotides: TGTGCCAGCAGCGCCGACCGGGTGGGGGGGCTGAATGAAAAACTGTTTTTT. The chain joins TRBV7-6 to TRBJ1-4; a weak D match, TRBD1 (6 bases). The germline V and J ends were trimmed by 5 bases and 5 bases, with 21 bases remaining between them. The CDR3 extends over 17 amino acids. The germline gives CDR1 SGHVS, CDR2 FNYEAQ.

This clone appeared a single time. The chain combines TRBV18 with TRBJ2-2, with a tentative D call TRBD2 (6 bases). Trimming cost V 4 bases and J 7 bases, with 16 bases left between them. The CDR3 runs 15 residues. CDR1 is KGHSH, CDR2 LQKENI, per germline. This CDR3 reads CASSRVIGGNGELFF. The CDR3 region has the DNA TGTGCCAGCTCACGTGTGATTGGAGGGAACGGGGAGCTGTTTTTT.

The CDR3 coding sequence is TGTGCCAGCACCTCGACAAGGAACACTGAAGCTTTCTTT. This sequence encodes CASTSTRNTEAFF. The chain employs TRBV7-9 and TRBJ1-1, with unresolved D. Germline V CDR1 and CDR2: SEHNR, FQNEAQ (reference sequence). The length of the CDR3 is 13 residues. V gave up 7 bases and J gave up 1 base, with 10 bases separating them.

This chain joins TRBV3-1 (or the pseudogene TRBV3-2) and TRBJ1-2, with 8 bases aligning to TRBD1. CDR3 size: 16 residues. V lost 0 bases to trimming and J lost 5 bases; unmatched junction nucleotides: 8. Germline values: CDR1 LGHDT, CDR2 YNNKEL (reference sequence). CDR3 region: CASSQDYGTGRYGYTF. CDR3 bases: TGTGCCAGCAGCCAAGATTATGGGACAGGTCGTTATGGCTACACCTTC.

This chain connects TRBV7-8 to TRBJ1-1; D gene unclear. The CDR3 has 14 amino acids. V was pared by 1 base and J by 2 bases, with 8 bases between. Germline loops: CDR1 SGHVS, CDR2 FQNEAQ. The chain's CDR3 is CASSLDLLNTEAFF. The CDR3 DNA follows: TGTGCCAGCAGCTTAGATTTGCTAAACACTGAAGCTTTCTTT.

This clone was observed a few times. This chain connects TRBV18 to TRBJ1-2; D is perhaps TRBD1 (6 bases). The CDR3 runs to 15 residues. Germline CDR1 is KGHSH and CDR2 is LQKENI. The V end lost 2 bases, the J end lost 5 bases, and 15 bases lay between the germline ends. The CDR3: CASSPIGQNTYGYTF. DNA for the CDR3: TGTGCCAGCTCACCAATAGGACAGAATACTTATGGCTACACCTTC.

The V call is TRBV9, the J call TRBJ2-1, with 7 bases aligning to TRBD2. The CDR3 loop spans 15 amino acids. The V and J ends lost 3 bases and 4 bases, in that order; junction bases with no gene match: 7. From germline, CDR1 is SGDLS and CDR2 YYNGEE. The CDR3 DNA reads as TGTGCCAGCAGCGCCAGGGCTAGCGGATACAATGAGCAGTTCTTC. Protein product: CASSARASGYNEQFF.

In DNA, the CDR3 is TGTGCCAGCTCACCACGGCGGGACCAAGAGACCCAGTACTTC. Protein product: CASSPRRDQETQYF. V and J are TRBV18 and TRBJ2-5; possible D gene TRBD2, 5 bases. The CDR3 consists of 14 residues. The V end lost 1 base, the J end lost 0 bases, and 6 bases lay between the germline ends. Germline-derived CDR1 and CDR2 are KGHSH and LQKENI. The variable domain in full, with the rest retrieved from reference TRBV18 and TRBJ2-5, is NAGVMQNPRHLVRRRGQEARLRCSPMKGHSHVYWYRQLPEEGLKFMVYLQKENIIDESGMPKERFSAEFPKEGPSILRIQQVVRGDSAAYFCASSPRRDQETQYFGPGTRLLVL.

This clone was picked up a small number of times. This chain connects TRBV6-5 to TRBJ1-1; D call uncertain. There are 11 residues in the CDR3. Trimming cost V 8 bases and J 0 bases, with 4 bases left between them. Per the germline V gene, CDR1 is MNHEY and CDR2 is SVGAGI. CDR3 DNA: TGTGCCAGCGGAGTGAACACTGAAGCTTTCTTT. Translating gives CASGVNTEAFF.

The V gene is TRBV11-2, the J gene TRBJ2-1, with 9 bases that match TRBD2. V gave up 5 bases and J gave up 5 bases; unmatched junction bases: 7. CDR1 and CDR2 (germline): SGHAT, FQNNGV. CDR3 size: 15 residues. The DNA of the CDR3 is TGTGCCAGCAGCCGACTAGCGGAGATTAACAATGAGCAGTTCTTC. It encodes CASSRLAEINNEQFF.

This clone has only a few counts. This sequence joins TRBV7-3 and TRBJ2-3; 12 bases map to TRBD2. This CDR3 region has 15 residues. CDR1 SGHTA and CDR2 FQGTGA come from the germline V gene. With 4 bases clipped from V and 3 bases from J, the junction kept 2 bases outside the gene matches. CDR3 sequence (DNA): TGTGCCAGCAGCTACGGACTAGCGGGAACAGATACGCAGTATTTT. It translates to CASSYGLAGTDTQYF.

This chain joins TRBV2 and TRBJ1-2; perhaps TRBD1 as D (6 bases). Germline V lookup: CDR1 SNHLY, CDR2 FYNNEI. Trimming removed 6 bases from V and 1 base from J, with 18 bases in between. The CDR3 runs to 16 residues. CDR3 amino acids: CASSHGGGQNNYGYTF. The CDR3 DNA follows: TGTGCCAGCAGCCATGGGGGGGGCCAGAATAACTATGGCTACACCTTC.

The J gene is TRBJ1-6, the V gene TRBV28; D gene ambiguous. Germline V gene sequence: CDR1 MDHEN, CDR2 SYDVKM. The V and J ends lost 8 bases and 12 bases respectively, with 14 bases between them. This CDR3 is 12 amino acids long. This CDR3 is CASAIGAKPLHF. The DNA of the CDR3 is TGTGCCAGCGCTATCGGTGCGAAACCCCTCCACTTT.

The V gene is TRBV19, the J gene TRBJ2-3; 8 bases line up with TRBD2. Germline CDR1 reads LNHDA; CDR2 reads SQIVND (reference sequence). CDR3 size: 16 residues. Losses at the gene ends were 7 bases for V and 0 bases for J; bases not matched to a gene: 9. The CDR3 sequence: CASNTVAGRSTDTQYF. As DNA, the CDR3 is TGTGCCAGTAATACCGTAGCGGGGCGAAGCACAGATACGCAGTATTTT.

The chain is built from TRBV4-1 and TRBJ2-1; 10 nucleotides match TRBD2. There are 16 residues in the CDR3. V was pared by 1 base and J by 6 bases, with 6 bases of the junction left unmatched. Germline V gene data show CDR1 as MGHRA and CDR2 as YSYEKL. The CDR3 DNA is TGCGCCAGCAGCCAAGGTGCCAGACTAGCGGGCAATGAGCAGTTCTTC. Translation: CASSQGARLAGNEQFF.

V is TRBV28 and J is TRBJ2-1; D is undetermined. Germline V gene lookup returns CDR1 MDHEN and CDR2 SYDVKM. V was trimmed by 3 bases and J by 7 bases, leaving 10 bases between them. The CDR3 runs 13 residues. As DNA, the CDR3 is TGTGCCAGCAGTTTTTCAGGCGTGAATGAGCAGTTCTTC. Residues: CASSFSGVNEQFF.

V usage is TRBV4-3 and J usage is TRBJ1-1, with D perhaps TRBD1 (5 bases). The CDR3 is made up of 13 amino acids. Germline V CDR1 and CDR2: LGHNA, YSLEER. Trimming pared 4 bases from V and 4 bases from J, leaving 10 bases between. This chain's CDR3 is CASSRGTSTEAFF. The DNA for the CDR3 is TGCGCCAGCAGCCGCGGGACGAGCACTGAAGCTTTCTTT.

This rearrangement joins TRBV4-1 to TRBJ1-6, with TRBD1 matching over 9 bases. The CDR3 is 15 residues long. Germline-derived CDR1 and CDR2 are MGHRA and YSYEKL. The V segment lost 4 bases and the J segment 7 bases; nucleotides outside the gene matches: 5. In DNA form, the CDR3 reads TGCGCCAGCAGCCTAGGGACAGGGCGCAATTCACCCCTCCACTTT. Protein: CASSLGTGRNSPLHF.

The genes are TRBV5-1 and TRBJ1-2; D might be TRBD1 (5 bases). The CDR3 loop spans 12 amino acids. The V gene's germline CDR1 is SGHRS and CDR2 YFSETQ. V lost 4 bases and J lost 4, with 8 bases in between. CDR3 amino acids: CASSVDTYGYTF. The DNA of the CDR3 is TGCGCCAGCAGCGTGGACACCTATGGCTACACCTTC.